This T cell receptor (beta chain) was sequenced during a study of glioma-infiltrating T cells after dendritic cell vaccination. Study-wide context: Dendritic cell vaccination trial patients had either newly diagnosed or recurrent glioblastoma. Autologous tumor lysate was loaded overnight onto monocyte-derived dendritic cells grown about seven days with IL-4 and GM-CSF.

This clone was observed a handful of times. Trimming stripped 2 bases from V and 4 bases from J, with 14 bases between. CDR3 length equals 15 residues. Germline CDR1 reads SGHAT; CDR2 reads FQNNGV. The time point was: after dendritic cell vaccination, including at tumor progression/relapse. PBMC sampling occurred before vaccination, two weeks after the third dose, and at progression. Amplification used 60 V beta primers and 13 J beta primers. The data were produced by immunoSEQ multiplex PCR, yet TCRdb's version contains in-frame clones alone and is incomplete. There are 90,000 to 95,000 clones in the sample; about 81% occur only once, and around 2.2% lies in the top ten.

This chain joins TRBV11-2 and TRBJ2-5; tentatively, D is TRBD2 (5 bases). The receptor was isolated from a human donor with glioblastoma. Sample: blood, taken after dendritic cell vaccination. The CDR3 sequence: CASSLHTGTSETQYF. The CDR3 DNA reads as TGTGCCAGCAGCTTACATACGGGAACCTCAGAGACCCAGTACTTC.